These 9 T cell receptor beta chains came from one sample sequenced in a study of shared clonotypes between healthy human individuals. The method was immunoSEQ multiplex PCR; TCRdb's version includes in-frame clones alone and lacks a portion of them. This table has some 2.1 million clones, 85% to 95% appearing once. Cells designated naive CD8 were CD45RO-negative and were positively selected for CCR7, with terminally differentiated effector memory CD45RA+ cells excluded. Sequenced: naive CD8+ T cells sorted from blood. The source is a man between 18 and 29 years old in good health.

The chain carries TRBV27 and TRBJ2-2; D gene unclear. Germline V gene sequence: CDR1 MNHEY, CDR2 SMNVEV (reference sequence). Trimming took off 3 bases at V and 3 bases at J, with 8 bases between the two ends. This CDR3 is 14 amino acids long. CDR3 nucleotides: TGTGCCAGCAGTTTGCTGCAGGACACCGGGGAGCTGTTTTTT. It translates to CASSLLQDTGELFF.

The chain carries TRBV15 and TRBJ1-4, with D tentatively TRBD1 (5 bases). The CDR3 runs to 13 residues. Per the germline V gene, CDR1 is LNHNV and CDR2 is YYDKDF (reference sequence). The V and J ends lost 8 bases and 6 bases respectively, with 13 bases between them. This CDR3 is CATEDAGDEKLFF. CDR3 nucleotide sequence: TGTGCCACCGAGGACGCGGGGGATGAAAAACTGTTTTTT.

On this clone: The sample carries other DNA sequences with the same CDR3. V gene TRBV4-3 combines with J gene TRBJ2-7; 11 bases align to TRBD2. V lost 0 bases, J lost 0 bases, and 1 base stayed unmatched. Germline V gives CDR1 LGHNA, CDR2 YSLEER. This CDR3 comprises 16 residues. The CDR3 region has the DNA TGCGCCAGCAGCCAAGACACTAGCGGGAGCTCCTACGAGCAGTACTTC. Its protein is CASSQDTSGSSYEQYF.

The CDR3 sequence is CASSPRLAGEITGELFF. As DNA, the CDR3 is TGTGCCAGCAGCCCCCGTCTAGCGGGAGAAATCACCGGGGAGCTGTTTTTT. The chain employs TRBV9 and TRBJ2-2, with TRBD2 identical over 10 bases. CDR1 is SGDLS and CDR2 is YYNGEE in the germline V gene. V trimming: 4 bases; J trimming: 4 bases; junction bases outside the gene matches: 10. The CDR3 length is 17 residues.

The chain recombines TRBV7-6 with TRBJ2-7; 10 nucleotides match TRBD2. J lost 5 bases, V lost 5 bases, and 9 bases had no gene match. The CDR3 consists of 15 residues. From germline, CDR1 is SGHVS and CDR2 FNYEAQ. CDR3 sequence: CASSTLAGKGNEQYF. The CDR3 DNA reads TGTGCCAGCAGCACACTAGCGGGAAAGGGGAACGAGCAGTACTTC.

This clone was seen a single time. This chain links TRBV5-1 with TRBJ2-7; the D is unclear. The CDR3 runs to 13 residues. Germline V CDR1 and CDR2: SGHRS, YFSETQ. Trimming stripped 1 base from V and 3 bases from J, with 8 bases between. The CDR3 DNA sequence: TGCGCCAGCAGCTTGAACGCCCACTACGAGCAGTACTTC. The encoded protein is CASSLNAHYEQYF.

V and J are TRBV19 and TRBJ1-2, with 7 bases matching TRBD1. The CDR3 covers 14 residues. Trimming removed 5 bases from V and 4 bases from J; junction bases left unmatched: 7. Germline V gene data show CDR1 as LNHDA and CDR2 as SQIVND (reference sequence). CDR3 region: CASSVQGDSYGYTF. Written as DNA, the CDR3 is TGTGCCAGTAGTGTCCAGGGGGACAGCTATGGCTACACCTTC.

The chain is built from TRBV5-1 and TRBJ2-1, with 8 bases matching TRBD2. V gave up 2 bases and J gave up 4 bases; unmatched junction bases: 5. There are 15 residues in the CDR3. Looked up from germline, CDR1 is SGHRS and CDR2 is YFSETQ. The CDR3: CASSLGLAPYNEQFF. The CDR3 DNA is TGCGCCAGCAGCTTAGGACTAGCACCGTACAATGAGCAGTTCTTC.

The chain joins TRBV5-1 to TRBJ1-5, with D tentatively TRBD1 (5 bases). Trimming cost V 1 base and J 5 bases, with 13 bases left between them. The CDR3 totals 15 residues. Germline V lookup: CDR1 SGHRS, CDR2 YFSETQ. CDR3 bases: TGCGCCAGCAGCTTGAGGCAGGGAAAGGATCAGCCCCAGCATTTT. This codes for CASSLRQGKDQPQHF.